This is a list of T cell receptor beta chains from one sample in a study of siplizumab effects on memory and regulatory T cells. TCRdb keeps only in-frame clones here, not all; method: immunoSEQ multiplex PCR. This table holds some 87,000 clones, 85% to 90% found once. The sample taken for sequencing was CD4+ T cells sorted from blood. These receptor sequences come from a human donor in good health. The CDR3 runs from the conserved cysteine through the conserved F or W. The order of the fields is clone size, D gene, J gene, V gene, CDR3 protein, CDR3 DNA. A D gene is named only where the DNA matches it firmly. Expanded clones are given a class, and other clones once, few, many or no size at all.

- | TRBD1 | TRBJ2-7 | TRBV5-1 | CASTDRGTAYEQYF | TGCGCCAGTACGGACAGGGGGACTGCCTACGAGCAGTACTTC
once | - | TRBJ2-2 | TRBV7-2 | CASSLDQGNTGELFF | TGTGCCAGCAGCTTAGATCAGGGAAACACCGGGGAGCTGTTTTTT
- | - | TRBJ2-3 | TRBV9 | CASSGGSGTDTQYF | TGTGCCAGCAGCGGAGGGAGCGGGACAGATACGCAGTATTTT
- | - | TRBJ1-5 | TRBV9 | CASSPGPRGNQPQHF | TGTGCCAGCAGCCCCGGGCCAAGGGGCAATCAGCCCCAGCATTTT
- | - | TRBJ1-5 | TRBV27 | CASSLSRTTSNQPQHF | TGTGCCAGCAGTTTATCTCGGACAACCTCTAATCAGCCCCAGCATTTT
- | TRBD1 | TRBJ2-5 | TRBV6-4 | CASSDLDRDESGTQYF | TGTGCCAGCAGTGACCTAGACAGGGATGAAAGTGGGACCCAGTACTTC
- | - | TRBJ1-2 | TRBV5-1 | CASSRTSNYGYTF | TGCGCCAGCAGCAGGACAAGTAACTATGGCTACACCTTC
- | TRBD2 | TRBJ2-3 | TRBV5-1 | CASSLELAGGTDTQYF | TGCGCCAGCAGCTTGGAACTAGCGGGAGGCACAGATACGCAGTATTTT
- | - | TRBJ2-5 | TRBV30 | CAWGFAGRKETQYF | TGTGCCTGGGGCTTTGCCGGAAGAAAAGAGACCCAGTACTTC
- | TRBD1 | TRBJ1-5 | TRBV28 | CASSKQGAGRQPQHF | TGTGCCAGCAGTAAACAGGGGGCCGGCCGTCAGCCCCAGCATTTT
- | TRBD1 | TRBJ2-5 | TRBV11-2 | CASCISGGQETQYF | TGTGCCAGCTGTATCTCAGGGGGCCAAGAGACCCAGTACTTC
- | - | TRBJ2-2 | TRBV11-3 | CASSLAGELFF | TGTGCCAGCAGCTTAGCCGGGGAGCTGTTTTTT
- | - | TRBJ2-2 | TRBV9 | CASSVGGRNTGELFF | TGTGCCAGCAGCGTAGGCGGAAGGAACACCGGGGAGCTGTTTTTT
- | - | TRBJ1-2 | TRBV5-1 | CASSSDPGSYGYTF | TGCGCCAGCAGCTCGGATCCCGGGAGCTATGGCTACACCTTC
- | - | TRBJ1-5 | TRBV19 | CASSGWERIRTGNQPQHF | TGTGCCAGTAGTGGATGGGAACGGATACGGACGGGGAATCAGCCCCAGCATTTT
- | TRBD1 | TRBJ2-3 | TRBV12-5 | CASGADRSTDTQYF | TGTGCTAGTGGGGCGGACAGGAGCACAGATACGCAGTATTTT
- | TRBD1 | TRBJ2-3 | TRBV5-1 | CASSVGTGVTDTQYF | TGCGCCAGCAGCGTCGGGACAGGGGTCACAGATACGCAGTATTTT
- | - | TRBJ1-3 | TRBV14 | CASSQSGARNTIYF | TGTGCCAGCAGCCAATCAGGGGCTCGAAACACCATATATTTT
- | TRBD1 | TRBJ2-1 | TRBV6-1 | CASSQDRGPMDEQFF | TGTGCCAGCAGTCAAGACAGGGGGCCCATGGATGAGCAGTTCTTC
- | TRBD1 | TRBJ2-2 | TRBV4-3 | CASSRDRGTGELFF | TGCGCCAGCAGTCGTGACAGGGGGACCGGGGAGCTGTTTTTT
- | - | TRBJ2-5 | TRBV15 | CATSRDPGETQYF | TGTGCCACCAGCAGAGATCCGGGGGAGACCCAGTACTTC
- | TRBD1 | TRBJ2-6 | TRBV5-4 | CASSLEGALPGANVLTF | TGTGCCAGCAGCTTGGAGGGGGCGCTTCCAGGGGCCAACGTCCTGACTTTC
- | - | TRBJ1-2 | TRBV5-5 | CASSLGINDGYTF | TGTGCCAGCAGCTTGGGAATAAACGATGGCTACACCTTC
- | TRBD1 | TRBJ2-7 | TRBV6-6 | CASSNRDRGSPEQYF | TGTGCCAGCAGCAACCGGGACAGGGGATCTCCCGAGCAGTACTTC
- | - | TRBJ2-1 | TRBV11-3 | CASSPPVGEQFF | TGTGCCAGCAGCCCCCCCGTTGGTGAGCAGTTCTTC
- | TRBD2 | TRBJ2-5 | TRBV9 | CASSARLAGGGETQYF | TGTGCCAGCAGCGCGAGACTAGCGGGAGGGGGAGAGACCCAGTACTTC
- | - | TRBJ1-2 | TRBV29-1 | CSVYQDPPIGYTF | TGCAGCGTTTACCAGGACCCCCCTATCGGCTACACCTTC
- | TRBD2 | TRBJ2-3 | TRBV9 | CASSVDPSGRSFAETDTQYF | TGTGCCAGCAGCGTAGATCCTAGCGGGAGGTCCTTTGCGGAGACAGATACGCAGTATTTT
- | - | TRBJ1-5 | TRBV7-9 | CASSLANQPQHF | TGTGCCAGCAGCTTAGCCAATCAGCCCCAGCATTTT
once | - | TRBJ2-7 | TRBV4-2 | CASSQDFSRGYEQYF | TGTGCCAGCAGCCAAGATTTTTCCAGGGGTTACGAGCAGTACTTC
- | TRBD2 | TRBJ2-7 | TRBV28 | CASRKGTSGRVYEQYF | TGTGCCAGCAGGAAAGGGACTAGCGGGAGAGTCTACGAGCAGTACTTC
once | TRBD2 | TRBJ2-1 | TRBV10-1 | CASSLAGVHNEQFF | TGCGCCAGCAGTCTAGCGGGTGTACACAATGAGCAGTTCTTC
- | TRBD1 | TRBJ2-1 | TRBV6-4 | CASSLDRVNEQFF | TGTGCCAGCAGTCTGGACAGGGTCAATGAGCAGTTCTTC
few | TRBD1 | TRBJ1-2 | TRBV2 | CASRGTGAYYGYTF | TGTGCCAGCAGAGGGACAGGGGCGTACTATGGCTACACCTTC
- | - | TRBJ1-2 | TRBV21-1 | CASSKYRSPGRHYGYTF | TGTGCCAGCAGCAAATACCGTTCGCCAGGGAGGCACTATGGCTACACCTTC
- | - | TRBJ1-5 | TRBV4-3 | CASSQLRGGQPQHF | TGCGCCAGCAGCCAGCTCCGGGGTGGTCAGCCCCAGCATTTT
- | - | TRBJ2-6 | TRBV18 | CASSPRISGANVLTF | TGTGCCAGCTCACCACGGATATCTGGGGCCAACGTCCTGACTTTC
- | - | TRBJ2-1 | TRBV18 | CASSPAGQAGLVKSNEQFF | TGTGCCAGCTCACCAGCGGGACAGGCAGGACTAGTTAAATCCAATGAGCAGTTCTTC
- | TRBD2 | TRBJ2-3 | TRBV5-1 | CASTQTSGADTQYF | TGCGCCAGCACCCAGACTAGCGGGGCAGATACGCAGTATTTT
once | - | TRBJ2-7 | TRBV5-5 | CASSRDLSSYEQYF | TGTGCCAGCAGTAGGGACTTGAGCTCCTACGAGCAGTACTTC
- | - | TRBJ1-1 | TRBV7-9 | CASSPKGLPMNTEAFF | TGTGCCAGCAGCCCAAAGGGCCTCCCAATGAACACTGAAGCTTTCTTT
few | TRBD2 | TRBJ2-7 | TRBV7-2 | CASSFGTTNYEQYF | TGTGCCAGCAGCTTTGGGACTACCAACTACGAGCAGTACTTC
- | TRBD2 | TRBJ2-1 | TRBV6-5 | CAILTSGRDNEQFF | TGTGCCATCCTGACTAGCGGGAGGGACAATGAGCAGTTCTTC
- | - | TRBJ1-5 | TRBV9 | CASSAAGNSNQPQHF | TGTGCCAGCAGCGCCGCAGGGAATAGCAATCAGCCCCAGCATTTT
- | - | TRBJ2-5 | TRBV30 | CAWSVQPFLGTQYF | TGTGCCTGGAGTGTACAACCGTTCCTTGGGACCCAGTACTTC
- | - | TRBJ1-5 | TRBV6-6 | CASSLTGNQPQHF | TGTGCCAGCAGTCTAACAGGGAATCAGCCCCAGCATTTT
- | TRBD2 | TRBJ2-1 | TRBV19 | CASSWSGRVFPREQFF | TGTGCCAGTAGTTGGAGCGGGAGAGTATTCCCCAGGGAGCAGTTCTTC